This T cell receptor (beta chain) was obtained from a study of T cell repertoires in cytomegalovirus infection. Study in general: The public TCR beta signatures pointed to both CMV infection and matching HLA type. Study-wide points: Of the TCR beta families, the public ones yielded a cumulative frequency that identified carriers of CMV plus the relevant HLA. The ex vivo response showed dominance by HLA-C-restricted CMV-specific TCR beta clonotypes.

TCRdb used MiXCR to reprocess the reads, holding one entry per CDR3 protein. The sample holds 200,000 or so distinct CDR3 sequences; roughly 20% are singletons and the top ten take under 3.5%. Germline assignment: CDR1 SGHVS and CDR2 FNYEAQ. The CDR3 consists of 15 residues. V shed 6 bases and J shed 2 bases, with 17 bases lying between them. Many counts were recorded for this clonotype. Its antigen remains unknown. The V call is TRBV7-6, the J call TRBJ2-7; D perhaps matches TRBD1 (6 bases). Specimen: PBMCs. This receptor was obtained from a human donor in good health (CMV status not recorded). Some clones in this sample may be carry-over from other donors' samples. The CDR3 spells CASSPEQGLTYEQYF. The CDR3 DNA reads TGTGCCAGCAGTCCCGAACAGGGCCTAACCTACGAGCAGTACTTC.